In this sample, the clone carrying this T cell receptor (beta chain) turned up many times. Its target is not known. These data originate in a study of human T cells and chemical hapten exposure. The wider study: Minor volume differences among pooled libraries chiefly drove per-sample TCR yield variation.

CDR3 length: 15 residues. Trimming cost V 0 bases and J 4 bases, with 12 bases left between them. CDR1 and CDR2 (germline): DFQATT, SNEGSKA (reference sequence). Within the library, unique molecular identifiers were attached to each individual cDNA molecule. Each CDR3 protein is one row after TCRdb ran MiXCR on the RACE reads. The sample shows over 300,000 distinct CDR3 sequences, roughly 5% of them seen only once. Broader study findings: Among TCRs, those above 1 in 1000 frequency were unaffected by DPC sensitization.

Time point specified: pre-sensitization, week 0. Treatment described: therapeutic diphenylcyclopropenone sensitization with weekly scalp DPC. The receptor was isolated from a woman aged 45-65 years with alopecia areata. Some clones in this sample may be carry-over from other donors' samples. The chain links TRBV20-1 to TRBJ2-2; D may match TRBD1 or TRBD2 (5 bases each). This specimen was whole blood, taken in connection with sensitization to the hapten diphenylcyclopropenone (DPC). The CDR3 is CSARDPRDLTGELFF. The CDR3 coding sequence is TGCAGTGCTAGAGATCCCAGGGACCTCACCGGGGAGCTGTTTTTT.